What follows is one TCR beta chain and its context. Antigen specificity is unknown. With 60 Vbeta and 13 Jbeta primers, the PCR was carried out. Measured with immunoSEQ multiplex PCR; TCRdb has only the in-frame clones, and not every one. Of under 75,000 clones listed, about nine tenths are singletons. CDR3 size: 13 residues. Unmatched junction bases numbered 5, after V lost 1 base and J lost 8 bases. Germline V CDR1 and CDR2: SGHRS, YFSETQ. This entry comes from a study of cytomegalovirus exposure and HLA in healthy donors. Study-wide points: A reported reduction in N-insertions relative to the approximately 640-donor mean was seen in an Asian-associated ancestry cluster in a later analysis. Donor immune exposure was known only as CMV serostatus. A later analysis reported that several of the most significant clusters appeared to be linked to common viral pathogens, among them Epstein-Barr virus. Reported findings show TCR beta sequences accurately forecast HLA-A and HLA-B alleles in most subjects.

Sequencing was done on a sample of PBMCs. This clonotype was sampled from a woman in her twenties or thirties in good health and CMV-seronegative. The V and J genes are TRBV5-1 and TRBJ1-2, with 7 bases identical to TRBD1. The CDR3 nucleotides read TGCGCCAGCAGCTTGCGGGACAGCAAAGGCTACACCTTC. Amino acid sequence: CASSLRDSKGYTF.